This T cell receptor (beta chain) was captured in a study of blood T cell repertoires in COVID-19. As for the study in general: Sources were T cells, B-cell-depleted T cells, or PBMCs; the material itself was cDNA or gDNA.

Measured with immunoSEQ multiplex PCR; TCRdb has only the in-frame clones, and not every one. Seen here are about 56,000 clones, roughly 80% observed once, and the top ten hold over 10%. The material sequenced was peripheral blood. The sequence was collected from a woman older than 75 with acute or convalescent COVID-19.

The CDR3 sequence is CASSEVGQGPNTEAFF. The CDR3 DNA reads as TGTGCCAGCAGTGAAGTAGGACAGGGGCCCAACACTGAAGCTTTCTTT. The chain has TRBV6-1 and TRBJ1-1, with TRBD1 matching 9 bases. In germline, CDR1 is MNHNS, CDR2 SASEGT. The V segment lost 1 base and the J segment 2 bases; nucleotides outside the gene matches: 5. This CDR3 is built from 16 residues.